The present T cell receptor beta chain was sequenced within a study of monozygotic twins with inflammatory bowel disease. Nested PCRs (approximately 16 and 10 cycles, two total) were applied to TCRalpha and TCRbeta cDNA. Using the 5' RACE reads, TCRdb records one entry per CDR3 protein without DNA. The sample table includes about 450,000 distinct CDR3 sequences. In germline, CDR1 is SGHTA, CDR2 FQGNSA. This CDR3 is built from 14 residues. The V and J genes are TRBV7-2 and TRBJ1-5. The receptor's source is a human donor with ulcerative colitis or Crohn's disease, or a healthy co-twin of an affected twin (not recorded which). Sequenced input: blood. CDR3 sequence: CASSSLPVDQPQHF.